This TCR beta chain came from a study of T cell repertoires in aging, cancer and after chemotherapy. Study-level information: Glioblastoma patients receiving temozolomide-based therapy gave paired samples before and after chemotherapy. Study-wide results and limits: Median generation probability rose over the chemotherapy interval in each cancer cohort, suggesting rebound thymic output.

A remark on this clonotype: Its antigen is not known.

Multiplex touch-down PCR with TRB-A/B primers amplified rearranged V-D-J TRB sequences. TCRdb redid the calling of the multiplex PCR reads with MiXCR, one entry per CDR3 protein. The sample lists some 2,500 distinct CDR3 sequences; about 32% were seen once. TCR beta rearrangements were amplified from peripheral blood genomic DNA. After removal of 2 bases from V and 9 bases from J, the junction contained 9 bases not matched to a gene. CDR1 is LGHNA and CDR2 is YSLEER in the germline V gene. There are 15 residues in the CDR3. The sequenced sample was blood. The rearrangement links TRBV4-3 to TRBJ1-2; 10 bases align to TRBD1. The receptor's source is a human donor with a solid tumor. CDR3 residues: CASSQTGTGDSSYTF. The CDR3 nucleotides are TGCGCCAGCAGCCAAACCGGGACAGGGGATTCTAGCTACACCTTC.